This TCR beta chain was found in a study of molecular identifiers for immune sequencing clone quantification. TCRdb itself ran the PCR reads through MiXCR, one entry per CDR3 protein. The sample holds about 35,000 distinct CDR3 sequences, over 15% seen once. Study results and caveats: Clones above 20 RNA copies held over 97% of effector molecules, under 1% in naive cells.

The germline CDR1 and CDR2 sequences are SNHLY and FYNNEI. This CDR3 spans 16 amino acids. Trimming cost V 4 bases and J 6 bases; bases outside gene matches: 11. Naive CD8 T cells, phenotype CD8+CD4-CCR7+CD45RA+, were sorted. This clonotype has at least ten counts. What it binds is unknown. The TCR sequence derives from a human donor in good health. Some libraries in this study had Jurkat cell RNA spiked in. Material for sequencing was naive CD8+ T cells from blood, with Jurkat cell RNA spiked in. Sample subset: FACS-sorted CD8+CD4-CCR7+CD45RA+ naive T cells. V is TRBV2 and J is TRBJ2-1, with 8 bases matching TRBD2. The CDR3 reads CASSGWVLAVANEQFF. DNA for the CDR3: TGTGCCAGCAGTGGATGGGTACTAGCGGTAGCCAATGAGCAGTTCTTC.